These 15 T cell receptor beta chains were all obtained from the same sample, sequenced in a study of blood T cell repertoires in COVID-19. Assay used: immunoSEQ multiplex PCR; TCRdb lists only in-frame clones, some missing. The sample yields a few hundred thousand clones, 83% seen once. The sequencing input was peripheral blood. These receptors originate from a man aged 60 to 69 who had recovered from COVID-19.

The V gene is TRBV6-2 or TRBV6-3, the J gene TRBJ2-1; 10 nucleotides line up with TRBD2. The CDR3 totals 18 residues. Trimming cost V 2 bases and J 0 bases; bases outside gene matches: 7. Germline CDR1 MNHEY, CDR2 SVGEGT. The CDR3 region is CASSYRTSGPFSYNEQFF. The CDR3 DNA is TGTGCCAGCAGTTACCGGACTAGCGGCCCATTCTCCTACAATGAGCAGTTCTTC.

This rearrangement joins TRBV19 to TRBJ2-2; 8 nucleotides align to TRBD1. V lost 5 bases to trimming and J lost 7 bases; unmatched junction nucleotides: 9. The CDR3 runs 15 residues. Germline V gene lookup returns CDR1 LNHDA and CDR2 SQIVND (reference sequence). CDR3 DNA sequence: TGTGCCAGTAGTCACGGGCAGGGGGCCGGCGGGGAGCTGTTTTTT. This gives the protein CASSHGQGAGGELFF.

The rearrangement joins TRBV6-5 to TRBJ1-5; D not certain. The CDR3 consists of 14 residues. V was trimmed by 2 bases and J by 0 bases, leaving 5 bases between them. The germline gives CDR1 MNHEY, CDR2 SVGAGI. In DNA, the CDR3 is TGTGCCAGCAGTTACGACATTAGCAATCAGCCCCAGCATTTT. The encoded protein is CASSYDISNQPQHF.

The chain links TRBV6-5 to TRBJ1-3; D is uncertain. V gave up 0 bases and J gave up 4 bases, with 13 bases separating them. The CDR3 contains 16 residues. Looked up from germline, CDR1 is MNHEY and CDR2 is SVGAGI. CDR3 sequence: CASSYSSGGRGNTIYF. Here the CDR3 DNA reads TGTGCCAGCAGTTACTCGTCGGGAGGACGCGGAAACACCATATATTTT.

A note on this clone: One end of the junction does not line up with germline, which may come from a read error. The chain is built from TRBV5-6 and TRBJ2-3; 12 nucleotides match TRBD2. Per the germline V gene, CDR1 is SGHDT and CDR2 is YYEEEE. The CDR3 has 14 residues. CDR3 amino acids: CASSPSGRAETQYF. The DNA of the CDR3 is TGTGCCAGCAGCCCTAGCGGGAGGGCAGAGACGCAGTATTTT.

The chain employs TRBV5-5 and TRBJ2-7; 11 bases map to TRBD2. CDR3 size: 15 residues. J was trimmed by 4 bases and V by 1 base; bases with no gene match: 4. The germline gives CDR1 SGHKS, CDR2 YYEKEE (reference sequence). CDR3 sequence reads: CASSLTSGRGYEQYF. Written as DNA, the CDR3 is TGTGCCAGCAGCTTGACTAGCGGGAGAGGTTACGAGCAGTACTTC.

The genes are TRBV11-3 and TRBJ2-1; TRBD2 aligns across 9 bases. V was pared by 5 bases and J by 9 bases, with 8 bases of the junction left unmatched. The CDR3 length is 14 residues. Per the germline V gene, CDR1 is SGHNT and CDR2 is YENEEA. Here the CDR3 DNA reads TGTGCCAGCAGCGTTGGACTAGCGAGGGCTGAGCAGTTCTTC. This gives the protein CASSVGLARAEQFF.

The chain uses TRBV5-1 and TRBJ2-1; 13 positions agree with TRBD2. Losses at the gene ends were 4 bases for V and 8 bases for J; bases not matched to a gene: 6. The CDR3 totals 15 residues. Germline CDR1 is SGHRS and CDR2 is YFSETQ. CDR3 protein: CASSHGLAGVDEQFF. In DNA, the CDR3 is TGCGCCAGCAGCCATGGACTAGCGGGAGTTGATGAGCAGTTCTTC. The full variable domain, completed using reference TRBV5-1 and TRBJ2-1, is KAGVTQTPRYLIKTRGQQVTLSCSPISGHRSVSWYQQTPGQGLQFLFEYFSETQRNKGNFPGRFSGRQFSNSRSEMNVSTLELGDSALYLCASSHGLAGVDEQFFGPGTRLTVL.

This chain uses TRBV30 with TRBJ1-2; TRBD1 agrees at 12 bases. There are 13 residues in the CDR3. Unmatched junction bases numbered 5, after V lost 4 bases and J lost 8 bases. The germline V gene encodes CDR1 GTSNPN and CDR2 SVGIG (reference sequence). CDR3 sequence: CAWKGTGGVGYTF. In DNA, the CDR3 is TGTGCCTGGAAAGGGACAGGGGGCGTCGGCTACACCTTC.

This chain joins TRBV28 and TRBJ2-7; maybe TRBD1 (6 bases). The CDR3 runs 15 residues. Per germline, CDR1 MDHEN and CDR2 SYDVKM. V lost 4 bases to trimming and J lost 5 bases, with 18 bases between them. The CDR3 DNA is TGTGCCAGCAGTTCACAGGGCTTGTCGGAGGACGAGCAGTACTTC. Translated: CASSSQGLSEDEQYF. Combining the CDR3 with reference TRBV28 and TRBJ2-7 gives the whole variable domain DVKVTQSSRYLVKRTGEKVFLECVQDMDHENMFWYRQDPGLGLRLIYFSYDVKMKEKGDIPEGYSVSREKKERFSLILESASTNQTSMYLCASSSQGLSEDEQYFGPGTRLTVT.

This clone was seen just once. The CDR3 here is CASSQEAGRGGQETQYF. As DNA, the CDR3 is TGCGCCAGCAGCCAAGAGGCTGGGCGGGGGGGTCAAGAGACCCAGTACTTC. The V gene is TRBV4-1, the J gene TRBJ2-5; 9 positions agree with TRBD2. J was trimmed by 2 bases and V by 0 bases; bases with no gene match: 7. The CDR3 consists of 17 residues. Germline V CDR1 and CDR2: MGHRA, YSYEKL.

The V call is TRBV5-1, the J call TRBJ1-1; no clear D. Germline-derived CDR1 and CDR2 are SGHRS and YFSETQ. V was shortened by 4 bases and J by 0 bases, with 10 bases between the two germline ends. This CDR3 comprises 14 residues. The CDR3 sequence: CASSPGILNTEAFF. DNA for the CDR3: TGCGCCAGCAGCCCCGGGATACTGAACACTGAAGCTTTCTTT.

The J gene is TRBJ2-1, the V gene TRBV5-1; TRBD1 might be the D (5 bases). V dropped 0 bases and J dropped 4 bases, with 8 bases sitting between them. Germline CDR1 is SGHRS and CDR2 is YFSETQ. This CDR3 is built from 14 residues. The CDR3 bases are TGCGCCAGCAGCTTGGGACAGCGATACAATGAGCAGTTCTTC. The encoded protein is CASSLGQRYNEQFF. The complete variable domain, with remaining parts taken from reference TRBV5-1 and TRBJ2-1, reads KAGVTQTPRYLIKTRGQQVTLSCSPISGHRSVSWYQQTPGQGLQFLFEYFSETQRNKGNFPGRFSGRQFSNSRSEMNVSTLELGDSALYLCASSLGQRYNEQFFGPGTRLTVL.

This sequence joins TRBV11-2 and TRBJ2-1; 11 bases line up with TRBD2. CDR3 length: 16 residues. J gave up 8 bases and V 1 base, and 7 bases lay outside the gene matches. CDR1 and CDR2 (germline): SGHAT, FQNNGV. The CDR3 DNA follows: TGTGCCAGCAGCTTAGTGTTTAGCGGGGGGGTCTATGAGCAGTTCTTC. Translation gives CASSLVFSGGVYEQFF. The full variable domain, its missing parts supplied by reference TRBV11-2 and TRBJ2-1, is EAGVAQSPRYKIIEKRQSVAFWCNPISGHATLYWYQQILGQGPKLLIQFQNNGVVDDSQLPKDRFSAERLKGVDSTLKIQPAKLEDSAVYLCASSLVFSGGVYEQFFGPGTRLTVL.

This clone turned up a few times. The J gene is TRBJ1-3, the V gene TRBV5-1; 7 nucleotides match TRBD1. After removal of 2 bases from V and 1 base from J, the junction contained 6 bases not matched to a gene. The CDR3 has 16 amino acids. Per the germline V gene, CDR1 is SGHRS and CDR2 is YFSETQ. For the CDR3, the DNA is TGCGCCAGCAGCTTCGAACCGGGACAGTCTGGAAACACCATATATTTT. Amino acids: CASSFEPGQSGNTIYF. The whole variable domain, filled in from reference TRBV5-1 and TRBJ1-3, reads KAGVTQTPRYLIKTRGQQVTLSCSPISGHRSVSWYQQTPGQGLQFLFEYFSETQRNKGNFPGRFSGRQFSNSRSEMNVSTLELGDSALYLCASSFEPGQSGNTIYFGEGSWLTVV.